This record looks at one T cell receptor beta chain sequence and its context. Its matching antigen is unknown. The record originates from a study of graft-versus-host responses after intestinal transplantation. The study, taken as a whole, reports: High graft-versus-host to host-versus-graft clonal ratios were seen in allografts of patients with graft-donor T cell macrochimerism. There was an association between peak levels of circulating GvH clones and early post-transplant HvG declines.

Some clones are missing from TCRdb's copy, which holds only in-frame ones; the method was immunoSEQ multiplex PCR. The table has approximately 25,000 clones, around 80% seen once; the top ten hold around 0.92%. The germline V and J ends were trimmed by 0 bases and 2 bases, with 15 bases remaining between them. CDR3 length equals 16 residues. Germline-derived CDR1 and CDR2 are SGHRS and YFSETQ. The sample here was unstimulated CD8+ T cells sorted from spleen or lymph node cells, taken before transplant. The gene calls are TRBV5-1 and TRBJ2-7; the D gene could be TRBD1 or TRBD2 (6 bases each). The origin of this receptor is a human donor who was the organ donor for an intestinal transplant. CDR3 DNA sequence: TGCGCCAGCAGCTTGGAGGGGCGGGACACCACCTACGAGCAGTACTTC. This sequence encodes CASSLEGRDTTYEQYF.